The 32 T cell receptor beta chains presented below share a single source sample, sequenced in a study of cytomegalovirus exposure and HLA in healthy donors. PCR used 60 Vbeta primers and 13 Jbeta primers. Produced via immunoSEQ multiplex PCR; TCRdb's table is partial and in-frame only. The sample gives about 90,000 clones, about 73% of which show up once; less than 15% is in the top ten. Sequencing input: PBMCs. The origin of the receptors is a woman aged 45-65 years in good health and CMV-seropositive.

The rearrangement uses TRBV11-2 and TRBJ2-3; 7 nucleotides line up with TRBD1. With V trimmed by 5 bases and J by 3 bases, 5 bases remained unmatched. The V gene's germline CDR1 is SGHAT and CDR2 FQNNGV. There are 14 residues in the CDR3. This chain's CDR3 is CASSVTGTTDTQYF. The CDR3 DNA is TGTGCCAGCAGCGTGACAGGGACAACAGATACGCAGTATTTT. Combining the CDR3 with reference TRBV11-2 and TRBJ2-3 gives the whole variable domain EAGVAQSPRYKIIEKRQSVAFWCNPISGHATLYWYQQILGQGPKLLIQFQNNGVVDDSQLPKDRFSAERLKGVDSTLKIQPAKLEDSAVYLCASSVTGTTDTQYFGPGTRLTVL.

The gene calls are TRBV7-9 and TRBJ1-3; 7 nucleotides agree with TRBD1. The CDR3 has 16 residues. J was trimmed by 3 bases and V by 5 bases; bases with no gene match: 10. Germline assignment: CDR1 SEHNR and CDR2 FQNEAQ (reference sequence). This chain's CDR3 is CASSPTGVGVGNTIYF. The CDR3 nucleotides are TGTGCCAGCAGCCCTACAGGGGTGGGAGTTGGAAACACCATATATTTT.

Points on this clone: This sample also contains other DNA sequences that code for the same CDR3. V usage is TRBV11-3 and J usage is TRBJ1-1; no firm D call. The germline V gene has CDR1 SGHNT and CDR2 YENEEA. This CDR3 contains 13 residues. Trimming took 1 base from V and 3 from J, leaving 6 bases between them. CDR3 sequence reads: CASSLGGDTEAFF. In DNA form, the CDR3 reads TGTGCCAGCAGCTTAGGGGGAGACACTGAAGCTTTCTTT.

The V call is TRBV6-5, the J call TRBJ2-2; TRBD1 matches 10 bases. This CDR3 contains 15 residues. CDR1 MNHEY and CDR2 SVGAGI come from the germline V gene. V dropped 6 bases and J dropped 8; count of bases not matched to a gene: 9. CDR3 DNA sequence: TGTGCCAGCAGCCGGGCGGACAGGGGGTTGGGGGAGCTGTTTTTT. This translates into CASSRADRGLGELFF.

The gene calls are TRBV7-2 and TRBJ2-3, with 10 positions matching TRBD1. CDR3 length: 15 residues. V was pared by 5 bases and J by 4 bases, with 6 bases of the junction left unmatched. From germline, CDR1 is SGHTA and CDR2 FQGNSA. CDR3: CASSRDRGSADTQYF. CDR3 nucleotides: TGTGCCAGCAGCCGGGACAGGGGTAGTGCAGATACGCAGTATTTT.

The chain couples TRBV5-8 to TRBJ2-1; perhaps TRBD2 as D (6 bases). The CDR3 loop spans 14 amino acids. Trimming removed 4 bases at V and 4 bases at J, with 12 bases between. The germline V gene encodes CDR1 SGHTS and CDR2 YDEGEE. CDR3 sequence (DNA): TGTGCCAGCAGCCCAGTGGGGGGTTACAATGAGCAGTTCTTC. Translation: CASSPVGGYNEQFF.

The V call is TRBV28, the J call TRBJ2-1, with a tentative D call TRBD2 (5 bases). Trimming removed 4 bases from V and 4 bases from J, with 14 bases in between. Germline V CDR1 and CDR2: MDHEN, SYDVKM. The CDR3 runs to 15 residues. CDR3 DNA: TGTGCCAGCAGTTGGAGCGGAAGTCTTTACAATGAGCAGTTCTTC. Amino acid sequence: CASSWSGSLYNEQFF. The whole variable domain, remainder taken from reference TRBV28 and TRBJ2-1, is DVKVTQSSRYLVKRTGEKVFLECVQDMDHENMFWYRQDPGLGLRLIYFSYDVKMKEKGDIPEGYSVSREKKERFSLILESASTNQTSMYLCASSWSGSLYNEQFFGPGTRLTVL.

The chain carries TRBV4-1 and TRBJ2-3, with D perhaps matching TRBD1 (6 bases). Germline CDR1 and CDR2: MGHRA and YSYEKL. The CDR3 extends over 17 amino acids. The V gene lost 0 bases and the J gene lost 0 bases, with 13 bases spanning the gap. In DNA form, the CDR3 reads TGCGCCAGCAGCCAAGATCCCGCAGGGGTAAGCACAGATACGCAGTATTTT. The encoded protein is CASSQDPAGVSTDTQYF.

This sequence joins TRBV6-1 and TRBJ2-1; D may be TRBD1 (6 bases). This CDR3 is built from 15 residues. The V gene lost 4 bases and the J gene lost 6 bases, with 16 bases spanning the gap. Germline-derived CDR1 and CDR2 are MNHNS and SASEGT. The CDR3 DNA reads TGTGCCAGCAGTGGAGGGACAAATAGTTTCAATGAGCAGTTCTTC. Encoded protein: CASSGGTNSFNEQFF.

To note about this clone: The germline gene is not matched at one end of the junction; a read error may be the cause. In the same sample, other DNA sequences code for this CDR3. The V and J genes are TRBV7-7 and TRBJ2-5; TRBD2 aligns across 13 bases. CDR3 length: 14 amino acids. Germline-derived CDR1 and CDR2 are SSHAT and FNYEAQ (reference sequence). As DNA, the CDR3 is TGTGCTAGCAGCTTAGGACTAGCGGGAGAAATCCAGTACTTC. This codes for CASSLGLAGEIQYF. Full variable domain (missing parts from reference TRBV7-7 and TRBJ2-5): GAGVSQSPRYKVTKRGQDVTLRCDPISSHATLYWYQQALGQGPEFLTYFNYEAQPDKSGLPSDRFSAERPEGSISTLTIQRTEQRDSAMYRCASSLGLAGEIQYFGPGTRLLVL.

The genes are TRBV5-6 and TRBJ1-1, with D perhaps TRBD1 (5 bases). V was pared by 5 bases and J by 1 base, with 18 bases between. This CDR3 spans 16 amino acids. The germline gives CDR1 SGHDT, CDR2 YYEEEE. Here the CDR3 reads CASSLRVGMGNTEAFF. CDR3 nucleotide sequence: TGTGCCAGCAGTCTCAGGGTCGGTATGGGGAACACTGAAGCTTTCTTT.

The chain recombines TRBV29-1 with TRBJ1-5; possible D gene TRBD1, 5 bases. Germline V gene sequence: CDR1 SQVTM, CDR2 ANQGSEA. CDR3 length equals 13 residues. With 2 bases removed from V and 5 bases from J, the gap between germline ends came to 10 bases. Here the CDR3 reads CSVEYGRDQPQHF. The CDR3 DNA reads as TGCAGCGTTGAATATGGCAGGGATCAGCCCCAGCATTTT.

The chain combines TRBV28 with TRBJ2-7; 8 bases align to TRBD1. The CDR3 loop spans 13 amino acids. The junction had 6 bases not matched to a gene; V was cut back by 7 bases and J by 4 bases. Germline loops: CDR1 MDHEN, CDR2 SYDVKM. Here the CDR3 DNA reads TGTGCCAGCACCGGACAGGGAGAGTACGAGCAGTACTTC. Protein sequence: CASTGQGEYEQYF.

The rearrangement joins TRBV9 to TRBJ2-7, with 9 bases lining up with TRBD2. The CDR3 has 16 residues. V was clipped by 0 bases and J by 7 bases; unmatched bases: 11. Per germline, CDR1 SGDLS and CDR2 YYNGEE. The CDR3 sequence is CASSVGVAGALGEQYF. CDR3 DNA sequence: TGTGCCAGCAGCGTAGGGGTAGCGGGAGCCTTGGGGGAGCAGTACTTC.

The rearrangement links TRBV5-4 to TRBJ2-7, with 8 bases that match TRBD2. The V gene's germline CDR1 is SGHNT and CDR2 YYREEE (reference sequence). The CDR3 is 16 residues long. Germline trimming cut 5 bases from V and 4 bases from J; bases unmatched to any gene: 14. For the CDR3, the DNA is TGTGCCAGCAGTCAGGGTCTCGCTAGCGGGCTTTACGAGCAGTACTTC. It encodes CASSQGLASGLYEQYF. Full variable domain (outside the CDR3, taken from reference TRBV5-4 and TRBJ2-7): ETGVTQSPTHLIKTRGQQVTLRCSSQSGHNTVSWYQQALGQGPQFIFQYYREEENGRGNFPPRFSGLQFPNYSSELNVNALELDDSALYLCASSQGLASGLYEQYFGPGTRLTVT.

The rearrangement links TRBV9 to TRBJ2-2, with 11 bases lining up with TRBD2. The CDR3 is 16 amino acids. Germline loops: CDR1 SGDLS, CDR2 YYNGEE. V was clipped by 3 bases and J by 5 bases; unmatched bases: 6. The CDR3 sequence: CASSATSGRRTGELFF. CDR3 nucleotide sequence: TGTGCCAGCAGCGCAACTAGCGGGAGACGGACCGGGGAGCTGTTTTTT.

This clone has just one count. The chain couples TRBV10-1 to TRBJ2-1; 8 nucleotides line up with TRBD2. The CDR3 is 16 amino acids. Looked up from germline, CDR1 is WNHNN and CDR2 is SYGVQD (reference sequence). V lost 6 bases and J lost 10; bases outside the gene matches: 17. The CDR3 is CASSEPAGVGGREQFF. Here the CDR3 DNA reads TGCGCCAGCAGCGAGCCAGCGGGAGTCGGTGGTAGGGAGCAGTTCTTC.

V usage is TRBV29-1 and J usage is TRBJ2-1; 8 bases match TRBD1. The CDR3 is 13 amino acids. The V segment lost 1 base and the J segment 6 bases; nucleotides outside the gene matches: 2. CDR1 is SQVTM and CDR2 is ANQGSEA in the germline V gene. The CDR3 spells CSVEVTGVNEQFF. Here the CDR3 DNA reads TGCAGCGTTGAAGTGACAGGGGTCAATGAGCAGTTCTTC.

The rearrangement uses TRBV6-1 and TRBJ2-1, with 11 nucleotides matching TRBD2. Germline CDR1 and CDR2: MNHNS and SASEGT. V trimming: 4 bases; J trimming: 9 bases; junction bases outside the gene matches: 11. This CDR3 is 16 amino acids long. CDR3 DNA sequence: TGTGCCAGCAGTGCTTACATAGCGGGAGGGCCGGCTGAGCAGTTCTTC. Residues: CASSAYIAGGPAEQFF.

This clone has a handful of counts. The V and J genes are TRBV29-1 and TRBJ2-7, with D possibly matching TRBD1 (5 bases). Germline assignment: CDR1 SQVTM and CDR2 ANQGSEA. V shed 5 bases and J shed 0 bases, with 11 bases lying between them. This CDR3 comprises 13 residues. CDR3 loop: CSVSETASYEQYF. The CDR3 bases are TGCAGCGTTAGTGAGACAGCCTCCTACGAGCAGTACTTC.

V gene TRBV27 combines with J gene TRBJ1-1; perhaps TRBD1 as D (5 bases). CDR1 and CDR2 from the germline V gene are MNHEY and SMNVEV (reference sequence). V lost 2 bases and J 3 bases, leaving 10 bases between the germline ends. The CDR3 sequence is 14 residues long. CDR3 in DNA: TGTGCCAGCAGTTTACAGGGATGGGACACTGAAGCTTTCTTT. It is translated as CASSLQGWDTEAFF.

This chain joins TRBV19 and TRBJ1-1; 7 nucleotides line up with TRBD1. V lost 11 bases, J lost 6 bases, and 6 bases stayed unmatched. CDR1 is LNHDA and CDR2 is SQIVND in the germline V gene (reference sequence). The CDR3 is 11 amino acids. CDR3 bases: TGTGCCTGCAAAGGGGGCTCTGAAGCTTTCTTT. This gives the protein CACKGGSEAFF.

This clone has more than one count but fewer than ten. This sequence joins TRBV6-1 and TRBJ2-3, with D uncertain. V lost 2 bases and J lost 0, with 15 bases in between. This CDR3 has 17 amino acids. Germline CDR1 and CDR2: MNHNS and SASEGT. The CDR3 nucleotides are TGTGCCAGCAGTGAATTGGGCCAGACACGTAGCACAGATACGCAGTATTTT. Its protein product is CASSELGQTRSTDTQYF.

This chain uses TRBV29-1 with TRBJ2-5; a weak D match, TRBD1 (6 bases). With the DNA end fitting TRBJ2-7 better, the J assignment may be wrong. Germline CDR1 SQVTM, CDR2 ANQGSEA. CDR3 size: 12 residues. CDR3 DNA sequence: TGCAGCGCCGAGGGGACACTCTACGAGCAGTACTTC. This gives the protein CSAEGTLYEQYF.

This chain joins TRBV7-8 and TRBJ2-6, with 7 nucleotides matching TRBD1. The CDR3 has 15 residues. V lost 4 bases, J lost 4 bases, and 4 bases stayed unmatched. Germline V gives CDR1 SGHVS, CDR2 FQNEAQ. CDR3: CASSYTGVGANVLTF. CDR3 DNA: TGTGCCAGCAGCTACACAGGGGTCGGGGCCAACGTCCTGACTTTC.

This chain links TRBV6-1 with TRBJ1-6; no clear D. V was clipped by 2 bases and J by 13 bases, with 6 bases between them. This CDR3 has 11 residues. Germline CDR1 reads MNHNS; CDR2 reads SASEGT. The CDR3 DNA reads TGTGCCAGCAGTGAATCGGGGCCCCTCCACTTT. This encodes CASSESGPLHF.

CDR3 nucleotides: TGTGCCATCAGGCCGACTGGCTCCTACGAGCAGTACTTC. It yields the protein CAIRPTGSYEQYF. The V gene is TRBV10-3, the J gene TRBJ2-7; D gene uncertain. The ends were cut back, 6 bases at V and 0 bases at J, with 9 bases in the middle. There are 13 residues in the CDR3. Germline-derived CDR1 and CDR2 are ENHRY and SYGVKD.

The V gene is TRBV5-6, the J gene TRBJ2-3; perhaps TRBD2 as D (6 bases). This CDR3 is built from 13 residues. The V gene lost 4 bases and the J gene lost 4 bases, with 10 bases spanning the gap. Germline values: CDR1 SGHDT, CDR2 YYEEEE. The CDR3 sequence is CASSRLGPDTQYF. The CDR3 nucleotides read TGTGCCAGCAGCCGACTAGGGCCAGATACGCAGTATTTT.

CDR3 residues: CSVEVGESSTDTQYF. DNA for the CDR3: TGCAGCGTTGAGGTTGGGGAGTCAAGCACAGATACGCAGTATTTT. The chain recombines TRBV29-1 with TRBJ2-3; D is possibly TRBD2 (5 bases). CDR1 and CDR2 from the germline V gene are SQVTM and ANQGSEA. Trimming pared 3 bases from V and 0 bases from J, leaving 13 bases between. This CDR3 comprises 15 residues.

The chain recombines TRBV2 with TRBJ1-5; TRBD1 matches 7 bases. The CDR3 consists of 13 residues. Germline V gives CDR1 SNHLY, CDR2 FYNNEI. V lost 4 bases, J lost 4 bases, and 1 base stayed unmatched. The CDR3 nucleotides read TGTGCCAGCAGTGTGGACAGGAATCAGCCCCAGCATTTT. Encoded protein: CASSVDRNQPQHF.

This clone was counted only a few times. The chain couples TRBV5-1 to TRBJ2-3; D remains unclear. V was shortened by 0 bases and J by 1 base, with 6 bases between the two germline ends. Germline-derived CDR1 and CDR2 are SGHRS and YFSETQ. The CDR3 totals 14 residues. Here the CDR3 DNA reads TGCGCCAGCAGCTTGGCGGTGGGCACAGATACGCAGTATTTT. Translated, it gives CASSLAVGTDTQYF.

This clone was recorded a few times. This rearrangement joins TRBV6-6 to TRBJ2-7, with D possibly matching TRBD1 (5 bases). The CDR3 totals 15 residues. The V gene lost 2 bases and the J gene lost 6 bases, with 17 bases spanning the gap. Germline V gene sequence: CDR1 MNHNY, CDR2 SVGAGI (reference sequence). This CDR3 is CASSYLRASGLEQYF. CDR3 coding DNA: TGTGCCAGCAGTTACCTCCGGGCGTCAGGGCTCGAGCAGTACTTC.